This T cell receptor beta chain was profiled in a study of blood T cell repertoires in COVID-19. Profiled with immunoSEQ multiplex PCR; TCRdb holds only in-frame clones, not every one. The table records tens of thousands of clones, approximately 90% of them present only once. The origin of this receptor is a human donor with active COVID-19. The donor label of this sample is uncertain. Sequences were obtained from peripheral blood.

CDR3: CASSESPDWRNTEAFF. Written as DNA, the CDR3 is TGTGCCAGCAGTGAATCCCCCGACTGGAGAAACACTGAAGCTTTCTTT. The chain carries TRBV2 and TRBJ1-1; D uncertain. The CDR3 is made up of 16 amino acids. V dropped 2 bases and J dropped 2 bases, with 15 bases sitting between them. Per the germline V gene, CDR1 is SNHLY and CDR2 is FYNNEI.